The 24 T cell receptor beta chains presented below share a single source sample, sequenced in a study of T cells in Graves' hyperthyroidism and ophthalmopathy. TCR beta CDR3 sequences were amplified from RNA transcripts. Researchers ran a first-round RT-PCR on the TCR CDR3 using the HTBI primer set. TCRdb reanalysed the multiplex PCR reads using MiXCR and keeps one entry per CDR3 protein. The sample holds a few hundred thousand distinct CDR3 sequences, approximately 16% seen once. Input material: blood. These receptors originate from a woman aged 30 to 39 with Graves' ophthalmopathy.

This clonotype was counted between two and nine times. V and J are TRBV29-1 and TRBJ2-4; 8 positions agree with TRBD2. CDR1 and CDR2 (germline): SQVTM, ANQGSEA. Losses at the gene ends were 5 bases for V and 5 bases for J; bases not matched to a gene: 14. This CDR3 comprises 16 residues. CDR3 DNA sequence: TGCAGCGTTACCCCGGAGAAAGCGGGAGTTCAAAACATTCAGTACTTC. Protein: CSVTPEKAGVQNIQYF.

The J gene is TRBJ2-2, the V gene TRBV20-1; D gene uncertain. The V gene lost 1 base and the J gene lost 4 bases, with 7 bases spanning the gap. The CDR3 totals 13 residues. Germline lookup yields CDR1 DFQATT and CDR2 SNEGSKA (reference sequence). The chain's CDR3 is CSARVAGTGELFF. Written as DNA, the CDR3 is TGCAGTGCTAGAGTCGCAGGCACCGGGGAGCTGTTTTTT.

The table lists this clonotype with a few counts. The rearrangement joins TRBV7-9 to TRBJ2-1; 7 nucleotides match TRBD1. The CDR3 length is 13 residues. J lost 8 bases, V lost 3 bases, and 4 bases had no gene match. Germline V gives CDR1 SEHNR, CDR2 FQNEAQ (reference sequence). The CDR3: CASSLIGGHEQFF. The CDR3 DNA is TGTGCCAGCAGCTTGATAGGGGGCCATGAGCAGTTCTTC.

The chain couples TRBV27 to TRBJ2-4; the D is unclear. This CDR3 region has 15 residues. Trimming pared 4 bases from V and 0 bases from J, leaving 10 bases between. The germline V gene encodes CDR1 MNHEY and CDR2 SMNVEV (reference sequence). The CDR3 protein is CASSSSALAKNIQYF. Written as DNA, the CDR3 is TGTGCCAGCAGTTCGTCAGCACTAGCCAAAAACATTCAGTACTTC.

This clonotype appeared many times. V gene TRBV20-1 combines with J gene TRBJ2-7; 10 bases are a match to TRBD1. The V gene's germline CDR1 is DFQATT and CDR2 SNEGSKA (reference sequence). After removal of 1 base from V and 3 bases from J, the junction contained 6 bases not matched to a gene. This CDR3 is 15 amino acids long. CDR3 coding DNA: TGCAGTGCTAGAGGGGTGGACAGGGGGAACTACGAGCAGTACTTC. It specifies CSARGVDRGNYEQYF.

The chain employs TRBV27 and TRBJ2-5; 9 nucleotides agree with TRBD1. The trim removed 3 bases at V and 5 bases at J, leaving 10 bases unmatched. In germline, CDR1 is MNHEY, CDR2 SMNVEV (reference sequence). CDR3 length: 16 residues. This CDR3 is CASSFFGTGRRETQYF. The CDR3 DNA follows: TGTGCCAGCAGTTTCTTTGGGACAGGGAGGCGGGAGACCCAGTACTTC.

This clonotype was seen many times. The chain joins TRBV5-8 to TRBJ2-7, with 9 bases matching TRBD1. Germline CDR1 is SGHTS and CDR2 is YDEGEE. CDR3 length: 15 residues. V was clipped by 1 base and J by 0 bases; unmatched bases: 2. In DNA form, the CDR3 reads TGTGCCAGCAGCTTGACAGGGGGCGACTCCTACGAGCAGTACTTC. It translates to CASSLTGGDSYEQYF.

A few counts support this clonotype. The J gene is TRBJ2-7, the V gene TRBV13, with D unclear. CDR1 and CDR2 (germline): PRHDT, FYEKMQ (reference sequence). Trimming left V 5 bases short and J 6 bases short, with 17 bases between. This CDR3 has 14 amino acids. The CDR3: CASSATIKNREQYF. The DNA for the CDR3 is TGTGCCAGCAGCGCTACTATAAAAAACCGCGAGCAGTACTTC.

The chain uses TRBV27 and TRBJ2-2; D gene unclear. Trimming pared 6 bases from V and 7 bases from J, leaving 9 bases between. Germline CDR1 and CDR2: MNHEY and SMNVEV (reference sequence). The CDR3 is 12 amino acids. The CDR3 here is CASSATYGELFF. The DNA of the CDR3 is TGTGCCAGCAGCGCAACTTACGGGGAGCTGTTTTTT.

Points on this clonotype: With a much larger clone just one base away, this may be a read error. V and J are TRBV24-1 and TRBJ2-2; TRBD2 agrees at 14 bases. The CDR3 has 17 amino acids. Per germline, CDR1 KGHDR and CDR2 SFDVKD. CDR3 loop: CAASDPGLAGETGELFF. The CDR3 nucleotides read TGTGCCGCCAGTGACCCGGGACTAGCGGGAGAGACCGGGGAGCTGTTTTTT.

This clonotype was observed a handful of times. This sequence joins TRBV15 and TRBJ2-5; 9 bases agree with TRBD1. CDR3 size: 15 residues. Per germline, CDR1 LNHNV and CDR2 YYDKDF (reference sequence). V shed 8 bases and J 5 bases; nucleotides not matched to a gene: 12. The CDR3 protein is CATSPGDRVSETQYF. The CDR3, as DNA: TGTGCCACCTCTCCCGGGGACAGGGTTTCGGAGACCCAGTACTTC.

This clonotype was detected a few times. The V and J genes are TRBV18 and TRBJ2-7, with D unresolved. Germline V gene data show CDR1 as KGHSH and CDR2 as LQKENI. This CDR3 region has 13 residues. The V end lost 4 bases, the J end lost 7 bases, and 14 bases lay between the germline ends. The CDR3 coding sequence is TGTGCCAGCTCACGAAACTACCTAAATGAGCAGTACTTC. Amino acid sequence: CASSRNYLNEQYF.

The V call is TRBV28, the J call TRBJ1-2; 7 bases fit TRBD1. The CDR3 sequence is 14 residues long. V lost 3 bases, J lost 6 bases, and 7 bases stayed unmatched. Germline CDR1 reads MDHEN; CDR2 reads SYDVKM. CDR3 bases: TGTGCCAGCAGTTTTTCGACAGGGAGGGATGGCTACACCTTC. Protein product: CASSFSTGRDGYTF.

The sample holds a few counts of this clonotype. The V gene is TRBV6-6, the J gene TRBJ2-7; 8 bases match TRBD2. This CDR3 comprises 18 residues. V shed 0 bases and J 2 bases; nucleotides not matched to a gene: 12. The germline gives CDR1 MNHNY, CDR2 SVGAGI (reference sequence). The CDR3 nucleotides are TGTGCCAGCAGTTACTCCCCTAGCGGGCCTTCGGCAGCCTACGAGCAGTACTTC. It translates to CASSYSPSGPSAAYEQYF.

V usage is TRBV4-3 and J usage is TRBJ2-7, with a possible D match to TRBD1 (6 bases). Trimming stripped 0 bases from V and 6 bases from J, with 18 bases between. Germline CDR1 LGHNA, CDR2 YSLEER. CDR3 size: 16 residues. For the CDR3, the DNA is TGCGCCAGCAGCCAAGATCGAATAGCAGGGGCTGGCGAGCAGTACTTC. This translates into CASSQDRIAGAGEQYF.

The sample holds a few counts of this clonotype. The chain employs TRBV20-1 and TRBJ2-1; 14 bases map to TRBD2. Germline-derived CDR1 and CDR2 are DFQATT and SNEGSKA (reference sequence). This CDR3 has 14 residues. Trimming cost V 5 bases and J 9 bases; bases outside gene matches: 6. CDR3 coding DNA: TGCAGTGCTGGGACTAGCGGGAGCGGTGGTGAGCAGTTCTTC. Its translation is CSAGTSGSGGEQFF.

This clonotype was seen repeatedly, ten times or more. The J gene is TRBJ1-5, the V gene TRBV7-9; no reliable D call. From germline, CDR1 is SEHNR and CDR2 FQNEAQ (reference sequence). The CDR3 covers 15 residues. Trimming cost V 1 base and J 7 bases, with 14 bases left between them. CDR3 bases: TGTGCCAGCAGCTTAGGCGGAGAGGGCCACCAGCCCCAGCATTTT. This encodes CASSLGGEGHQPQHF.

This clonotype was picked up many times. The chain is built from TRBV6-2 or TRBV6-3 and TRBJ2-1; TRBD2 matches 9 bases. This CDR3 region has 18 residues. Germline-derived CDR1 and CDR2 are MNHEY and SVGEGT. Unmatched junction bases numbered 19, after V lost 6 bases and J lost 7 bases. The CDR3 loop reads CASSPWASGTNPLNEQFF. The CDR3 region has the DNA TGTGCCAGCAGCCCCTGGGCTAGCGGGACGAATCCCTTGAATGAGCAGTTCTTC.

The chain uses TRBV12-3 or TRBV12-4 and TRBJ2-1; D gene unclear. V lost 0 bases, J lost 4 bases, and 7 bases lay in between. The CDR3 loop spans 14 amino acids. The CDR3 DNA reads as TGTGCCAGCAGTTTAGCGGGCCAGTACAATGAGCAGTTCTTC. Residues: CASSLAGQYNEQFF.

The DNA of the CDR3 is TGTGCCAGCAGTGATTCTGGCCTCGGGGCTAACTATGGCTACACCTTC. The encoded protein is CASSDSGLGANYGYTF. V is TRBV25-1 and J is TRBJ1-2; D remains unclear. Trimming left V 3 bases short and J 0 bases short, with 14 bases between. CDR1 MGHDK and CDR2 SYGVNS come from the germline V gene. The CDR3 covers 16 residues.

V is TRBV24-1 and J is TRBJ1-2; D uncertain. This CDR3 region has 11 residues. CDR1 and CDR2 from the germline V gene are KGHDR and SFDVKD. V gave up 1 base and J gave up 8 bases, with 4 bases separating them. CDR3: CATSDFGGYTF. CDR3 DNA sequence: TGTGCCACCAGTGATTTCGGGGGCTACACCTTC.

The table lists this clonotype with a few counts. The chain carries TRBV28 and TRBJ2-1; TRBD2 aligns across 10 bases. V lost 3 bases, J lost 3 bases, and 5 bases stayed unmatched. Germline V CDR1 and CDR2: MDHEN, SYDVKM. This CDR3 is built from 16 residues. The CDR3 spells CASSFASGGIYNEQFF. DNA for the CDR3: TGTGCCAGCAGTTTCGCTAGCGGGGGTATCTACAATGAGCAGTTCTTC.

The rearrangement uses TRBV27 and TRBJ2-7; 11 bases agree with TRBD1. Germline values: CDR1 MNHEY, CDR2 SMNVEV (reference sequence). The CDR3 length is 15 residues. V lost 3 bases, J lost 5 bases, and 6 bases stayed unmatched. The CDR3 loop is CASSFYGQGAHEQYF. CDR3 DNA: TGTGCCAGCAGTTTTTACGGACAGGGGGCCCACGAGCAGTACTTC.

This sequence joins TRBV20-1 and TRBJ1-2; D gene unclear. The CDR3 is 13 amino acids. V shed 7 bases and J shed 1 base, with 13 bases lying between them. CDR1 is DFQATT, CDR2 SNEGSKA, per germline (reference sequence). The CDR3 reads CSVPPQVNYGYTF. The CDR3 coding sequence is TGCAGTGTTCCACCCCAAGTTAACTATGGCTACACCTTC.